These T cell receptor beta chains were read from a single sample in a study of cytomegalovirus exposure and HLA in healthy donors. This table comes from immunoSEQ multiplex PCR, and its TCRdb copy is limited to in-frame clones, with some not included. In the table there are fewer than 90,000 clones, nearly 80% of which are singletons. Material: PBMCs. The receptor source for this set is a female donor in good health and CMV-seronegative. The CDR3 runs from the conserved cysteine through the conserved F or W.

j_call v_call cdr3_aa
TRBJ2-1 TRBV6-5 CASSRQGSSNEQFF
TRBJ1-1 TRBV28 CASSPRPGTGNTEAFF
TRBJ1-1 TRBV2 CASKEGREGGEAFF
TRBJ2-7 TRBV5-6 CASRHDSVNEQYF
TRBJ1-1 TRBV9 CASSPRGGRGHTEAFF
TRBJ1-1 TRBV7-2 CASSLEAGMAEAFF
TRBJ1-2 TRBV28 CASSLERVEGYTF
TRBJ2-3 TRBV29-1 CSARGGGADTQYF
TRBJ1-2 TRBV5-6 CASSLGAGYTF
TRBJ1-1 TRBV7-3 CASSTGQGTEAFF
TRBJ1-1 TRBV28 CASSSRGPSAEAFF
TRBJ1-1 TRBV19 CASSARQGFTEAFF
TRBJ2-7 TRBV6-5 CASSYSKGLGSYEQYF
TRBJ1-3 TRBV14 CASSQDLRGSGNTIYF
TRBJ1-1 TRBV6-5 CASSAGVTEAFF
TRBJ2-7 TRBV9 CASSPTGTGIYEQYF
TRBJ2-7 TRBV30 CAWSSRDRDLGEQYF
TRBJ2-7 TRBV5-4 CASSPGQGSYEQYF
TRBJ2-5 TRBV28 CASSFGGGSGRWRETQYF
TRBJ1-3 TRBV2 CASMKQVASGNTIYF
TRBJ1-5 TRBV28 CATKTYRDRGLSNQPQHF
TRBJ2-5 TRBV7-2 CASRTDNSYQETQYF